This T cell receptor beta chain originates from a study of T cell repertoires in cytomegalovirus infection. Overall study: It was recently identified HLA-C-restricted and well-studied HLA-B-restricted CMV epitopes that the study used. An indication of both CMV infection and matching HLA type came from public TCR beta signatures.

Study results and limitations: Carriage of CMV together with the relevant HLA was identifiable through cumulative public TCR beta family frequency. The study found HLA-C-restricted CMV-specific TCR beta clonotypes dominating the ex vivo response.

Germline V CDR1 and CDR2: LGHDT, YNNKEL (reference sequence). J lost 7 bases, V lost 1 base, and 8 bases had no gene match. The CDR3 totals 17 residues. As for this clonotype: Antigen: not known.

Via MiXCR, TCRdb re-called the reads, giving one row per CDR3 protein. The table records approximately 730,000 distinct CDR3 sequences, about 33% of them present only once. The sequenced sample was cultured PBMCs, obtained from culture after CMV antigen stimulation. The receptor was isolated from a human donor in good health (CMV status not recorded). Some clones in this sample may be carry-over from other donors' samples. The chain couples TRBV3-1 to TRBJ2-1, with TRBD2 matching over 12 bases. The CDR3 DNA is TGTGCCAGCAGCCAAGTAGGCGGACTAGCGGGGAGAAATGAGCAGTTCTTC. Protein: CASSQVGGLAGRNEQFF.